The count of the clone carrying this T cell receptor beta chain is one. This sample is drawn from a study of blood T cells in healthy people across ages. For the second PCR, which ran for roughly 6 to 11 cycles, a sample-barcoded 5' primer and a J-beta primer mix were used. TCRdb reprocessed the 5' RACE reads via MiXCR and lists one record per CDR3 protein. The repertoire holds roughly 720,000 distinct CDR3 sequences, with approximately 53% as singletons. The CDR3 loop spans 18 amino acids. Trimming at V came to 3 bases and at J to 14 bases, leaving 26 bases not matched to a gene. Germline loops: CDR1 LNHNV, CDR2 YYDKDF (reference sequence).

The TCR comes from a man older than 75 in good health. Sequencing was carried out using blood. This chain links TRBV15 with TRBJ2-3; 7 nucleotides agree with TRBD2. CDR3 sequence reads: CATSRGDYAIRRHRYAYF. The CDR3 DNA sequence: TGTGCCACCAGCAGGGGGGACTACGCTATCAGGCGGCACAGATACGCGTATTTT.